The sequence of this TCR beta chain was determined in a study of cytomegalovirus exposure and HLA in healthy donors. Method: immunoSEQ multiplex PCR; TCRdb's copy keeps in-frame clones and lacks some. The sample lists 55,000 to 85,000 clones; approximately 94% were seen once. The J segment lost 4 bases and the V segment lost 5 bases, leaving 8 bases of the junction unmatched. The CDR3 loop spans 17 amino acids. Germline CDR1 and CDR2: LNHDA and SQIVND (reference sequence). The chain carries TRBV19 and TRBJ2-6, with TRBD1 identical over 10 bases. The sequenced sample was PBMCs. The source of this sequence is a woman between 18 and 29 years old in good health and CMV-seronegative. CDR3 DNA sequence: TGTGCCAGTAGTCATAGACAGGGGGCGAAGGGGGCCAACGTCCTGACTTTC. This codes for CASSHRQGAKGANVLTF. Full variable domain (remainder filled in from reference TRBV19 and TRBJ2-6): DGGITQSPKYLFRKEGQNVTLSCEQNLNHDAMYWYRQDPGQGLRLIYYSQIVNDFQKGDIAEGYSVSREKKESFPLTVTSAQKNPTAFYLCASSHRQGAKGANVLTFGAGSRLTVL.